The 32 T cell receptor beta chains given below trace back to one sample, sequenced in a study of cytomegalovirus exposure and HLA in healthy donors. Researchers ran the PCR with 60 Vbeta and 13 Jbeta primers. Sequencing was performed with immunoSEQ multiplex PCR; in TCRdb, only in-frame clones are kept and a portion is missing. The table records 200,000 to 250,000 clones, more than 60% of them present only once. The sample taken for sequencing was PBMCs. Receptors were obtained from a woman aged 30 to 39 in good health and CMV-seronegative.

The V gene is TRBV19, the J gene TRBJ2-7; 7 bases are shared with TRBD1. V shed 7 bases and J 6 bases; nucleotides not matched to a gene: 12. The CDR3 sequence is 14 residues long. The germline V gene has CDR1 LNHDA and CDR2 SQIVND (reference sequence). DNA of the CDR3: TGTGCCAGTATCCTCGTACAGGGGACGATCGAGCAGTACTTC. Its protein is CASILVQGTIEQYF.

The J gene is TRBJ2-1, the V gene TRBV6-1, with TRBD2 matching 8 bases. The CDR3 contains 11 residues. Germline loops: CDR1 MNHNS, CDR2 SASEGT. The junction had 6 bases not matched to a gene; V was cut back by 7 bases and J by 13 bases. The CDR3 sequence is CASNGGAGQFF. The CDR3 nucleotides read TGTGCCAGCAACGGGGGGGCCGGCCAGTTCTTC.

The chain joins TRBV15 to TRBJ2-1, with a possible D match to TRBD1 (6 bases). Germline V gene lookup returns CDR1 LNHNV and CDR2 YYDKDF (reference sequence). V was trimmed by 1 base and J by 7 bases, leaving 23 bases between them. CDR3 length equals 18 residues. CDR3 loop: CATSRVPRQDHRLNEQFF. The CDR3 coding sequence is TGTGCCACCAGCAGAGTGCCCCGACAGGACCATAGATTGAATGAGCAGTTCTTC.

The J gene is TRBJ1-1, the V gene TRBV11-2; possibly TRBD1 for D (5 bases). This CDR3 comprises 14 residues. Trimming left V 4 bases short and J 1 base short, with 10 bases between. Per the germline V gene, CDR1 is SGHAT and CDR2 is FQNNGV. CDR3 nucleotides: TGTGCCAGCAGCTCAGGGTCGGGGAACACTGAAGCTTTCTTT. Protein product: CASSSGSGNTEAFF.

Points on this clone: The junction shows a germline mismatch at one end, possibly a read error. The rearrangement uses TRBV7-9 and TRBJ1-1; 7 bases are shared with TRBD1. Germline CDR1 is SEHNR and CDR2 is FQNEAQ (reference sequence). The CDR3 is made up of 15 amino acids. DNA of the CDR3: TGTTCCAGCAGCCCACGGGACAGCACGAACACTGAAGCTTTCTTT. Translating gives CSSSPRDSTNTEAFF. The variable domain in full, with the rest retrieved from reference TRBV7-9 and TRBJ1-1, is DTGVSQNPRHKITKRGQNVTFRCDPISEHNRLYWYRQTLGQGPEFLTYFQNEAQLEKSRLLSDRFSAERPKGSFSTLEIQRTEQGDSAMYLCSSSPRDSTNTEAFFGQGTRLTVV.

The V call is TRBV27, the J call TRBJ1-1; 7 nucleotides agree with TRBD1. V lost 3 bases, J lost 3 bases, and 4 bases stayed unmatched. The CDR3 spans 14 residues. Germline CDR1 is MNHEY and CDR2 is SMNVEV (reference sequence). The CDR3 here is CASSFYDRDTEAFF. CDR3 bases: TGTGCCAGCAGTTTTTACGACAGGGACACTGAAGCTTTCTTT.

The chain employs TRBV18 and TRBJ1-3; D not resolved. The V end lost 3 bases, the J end lost 0 bases, and 15 bases lay between the germline ends. The CDR3 covers 17 residues. CDR1 KGHSH and CDR2 LQKENI come from the germline V gene. Here the CDR3 reads CASSPPKAGDSGNTIYF. The DNA of the CDR3 is TGTGCCAGCTCACCCCCAAAAGCCGGGGACTCTGGAAACACCATATATTTT.

The chain combines TRBV7-6 with TRBJ2-1, with 10 bases identical to TRBD2. Unmatched junction bases numbered 11, after V lost 4 bases and J lost 5 bases. Germline V lookup: CDR1 SGHVS, CDR2 FNYEAQ. This CDR3 contains 17 residues. In DNA, the CDR3 is TGTGCCAGCAGCTCCCCTCCTCTTAGCGGGGGGCACAATGAGCAGTTCTTC. It yields the protein CASSSPPLSGGHNEQFF.

V gene TRBV9 combines with J gene TRBJ2-1; a possible D gene is TRBD2 (5 bases). CDR3 length: 16 residues. The germline V and J ends were trimmed by 4 bases and 7 bases, with 21 bases remaining between them. Germline V gene data show CDR1 as SGDLS and CDR2 as YYNGEE. The CDR3 protein is CASSPPPGFGVNEQFF. The DNA for the CDR3 is TGTGCCAGCAGCCCCCCACCGGGATTTGGGGTTAATGAGCAGTTCTTC.

V usage is TRBV29-1 and J usage is TRBJ2-1; D perhaps matches TRBD2 (5 bases). With 3 bases removed from V and 7 bases from J, the gap between germline ends came to 13 bases. CDR1 and CDR2 (germline): SQVTM, ANQGSEA. This CDR3 region has 13 residues. CDR3 sequence (DNA): TGCAGCGTTGATTCCAGCGGTACAAATGAGCAGTTCTTC. It translates to CSVDSSGTNEQFF.

The CDR3 loop reads CASKLAGNQETQYF. The CDR3 bases are TGTGCCAGCAAGTTGGCAGGCAACCAAGAGACCCAGTACTTC. This chain joins TRBV2 and TRBJ2-5; D gene uncertain. CDR3 size: 14 residues. From germline, CDR1 is SNHLY and CDR2 FYNNEI. Deletions cut 7 bases from V and 0 bases from J, with 12 bases between. Drawing the rest from reference TRBV2 and TRBJ2-5, the complete variable domain is EPEVTQTPSHQVTQMGQEVILRCVPISNHLYFYWYRQILGQKVEFLVSFYNNEISEKSEIFDDQFSVERPDGSNFTLKIRSTKLEDSAMYFCASKLAGNQETQYFGPGTRLLVL.

Comments on this clone: Compared with germline, one end of the junction differs, possibly owing to a read error. This rearrangement joins TRBV30 to TRBJ1-1; TRBD1 is a possible D gene (5 bases). Germline-derived CDR1 and CDR2 are GTSNPN and SVGIG (reference sequence). The CDR3 has 14 residues. The CDR3 sequence: CAWSVGPGRAEALF. The CDR3 bases are TGTGCCTGGAGTGTAGGCCCAGGGAGGGCTGAAGCTCTCTTT.

The rearrangement uses TRBV9 and TRBJ2-2; 8 bases are a match to TRBD2. The CDR3 has 15 residues. Germline CDR1 SGDLS, CDR2 YYNGEE. With V trimmed by 2 bases and J by 4 bases, 4 bases remained unmatched. The CDR3 DNA sequence: TGTGCCAGCAGCGTTAGCGGGACCAGCACCGGGGAGCTGTTTTTT. Amino acids: CASSVSGTSTGELFF. Variable domain in full (rest from reference TRBV9 and TRBJ2-2): DSGVTQTPKHLITATGQRVTLRCSPRSGDLSVYWYQQSLDQGLQFLIQYYNGEERAKGNILERFSAQQFPDLHSELNLSSLELGDSALYFCASSVSGTSTGELFFGEGSRLTVL.

The J gene is TRBJ1-2, the V gene TRBV7-9; D unclear. This CDR3 has 15 amino acids. The V gene lost 3 bases and the J gene lost 0 bases, with 11 bases spanning the gap. Germline loops: CDR1 SEHNR, CDR2 FQNEAQ (reference sequence). The CDR3 bases are TGTGCCAGCAGCTTGGAACCGGGAACTAACTATGGCTACACCTTC. This encodes CASSLEPGTNYGYTF.

The rearrangement links TRBV18 to TRBJ1-4; weak D call: TRBD1 (5 bases). The CDR3 has 20 amino acids. Germline CDR1 reads KGHSH; CDR2 reads LQKENI. V lost 3 bases, J lost 7 bases, and 30 bases lay in between. Written as DNA, the CDR3 is TGTGCCAGCTCACCCGGTACGATGGACCGGGAGAACGGGGGAGGTGAAAAACTGTTTTTT. Residues: CASSPGTMDRENGGGEKLFF.

In DNA form, the CDR3 reads TGCGCCAGCAGTGTCCCGGGCCCCAAGGGACTAGCGGACCCCTACGAGCAGTACTTC. Amino acid sequence: CASSVPGPKGLADPYEQYF. The gene calls are TRBV10-2 and TRBJ2-7; 11 nucleotides match TRBD2. Germline lookup yields CDR1 WSHSY and CDR2 SAAADI. Trimming took 4 bases from V and 2 from J; bases not matched to a gene: 16. CDR3 size: 19 residues.

V gene TRBV11-3 combines with J gene TRBJ2-2; D call uncertain. This CDR3 is 13 amino acids long. Germline CDR1 reads SGHNT; CDR2 reads YENEEA. V lost 2 bases and J 6 bases, leaving 7 bases between the germline ends. In nucleotides, the CDR3 is TGTGCCAGCAGCTTAAGAGTACCCGGGGAGCTGTTTTTT. Amino acid sequence: CASSLRVPGELFF. Full variable domain (remainder filled in from reference TRBV11-3 and TRBJ2-2): EAGVVQSPRYKIIEKKQPVAFWCNPISGHNTLYWYLQNLGQGPELLIRYENEEAVDDSQLPKDRFSAERLKGVDSTLKIQPAELGDSAVYLCASSLRVPGELFFGEGSRLTVL.

CDR3 coding DNA: TGTGCCAGCAGCGCTAGCGGGGGGGCCAGGAATGAGCAGTTCTTC. This translates into CASSASGGARNEQFF. The chain couples TRBV9 to TRBJ2-1, with 12 bases fitting TRBD2. The junction had 5 bases not matched to a gene; V was cut back by 3 bases and J by 7 bases. The germline V gene encodes CDR1 SGDLS and CDR2 YYNGEE. This CDR3 is built from 15 residues.

This chain uses TRBV6-1 with TRBJ1-1; TRBD1 might be the D (6 bases). V was trimmed by 6 bases and J by 1 base, leaving 12 bases between them. CDR3 length: 14 amino acids. CDR1 and CDR2 (germline): MNHNS, SASEGT. The CDR3 DNA is TGTGCCAGCAGCCACTCGACAGGGAACACTGAAGCTTTCTTT. The encoded protein is CASSHSTGNTEAFF.

The rearrangement links TRBV6-6 to TRBJ2-1, with TRBD2 matching 8 bases. The V and J ends lost 7 bases and 6 bases, in that order; junction bases with no gene match: 8. Germline V gene lookup returns CDR1 MNHNY and CDR2 SVGAGI (reference sequence). The CDR3 runs 14 residues. In nucleotides, the CDR3 is TGTGCCAGCAATCCCTTCCGGGGGGGCAATGAGCAGTTCTTC. As protein: CASNPFRGGNEQFF.

J is TRBJ2-7 and V is TRBV5-1, with D perhaps matching TRBD2 (5 bases). V dropped 4 bases and J dropped 2 bases, with 13 bases sitting between them. In germline, CDR1 is SGHRS, CDR2 YFSETQ. CDR3 length: 14 amino acids. CDR3 in DNA: TGCGCCAGCAGCCATACTAGTACGACCTACGAGCAGTACTTC. It is translated as CASSHTSTTYEQYF.

V usage is TRBV5-1 and J usage is TRBJ2-3; 11 bases match TRBD1. Losses at the gene ends were 4 bases for V and 6 bases for J; bases not matched to a gene: 4. In germline, CDR1 is SGHRS, CDR2 YFSETQ. This CDR3 is 14 amino acids long. The CDR3 DNA reads TGCGCCAGCAGCCAGGGACAGGGGGAGGATACGCAGTATTTT. Encoded protein: CASSQGQGEDTQYF. The whole variable domain, remainder taken from reference TRBV5-1 and TRBJ2-3, is KAGVTQTPRYLIKTRGQQVTLSCSPISGHRSVSWYQQTPGQGLQFLFEYFSETQRNKGNFPGRFSGRQFSNSRSEMNVSTLELGDSALYLCASSQGQGEDTQYFGPGTRLTVL.

The V gene is TRBV5-1, the J gene TRBJ2-5; TRBD1 is a possible D gene (6 bases). This CDR3 has 13 amino acids. V was cut by 6 bases and J by 4 bases, with 13 bases left in between. The germline gives CDR1 SGHRS, CDR2 YFSETQ. The CDR3 region has the DNA TGCGCCAGCACAAGGGGGTCGGGAGAGACCCAGTACTTC. This translates into CASTRGSGETQYF. The full variable domain, in which reference TRBV5-1 and TRBJ2-5 provide the parts outside the CDR3, is KAGVTQTPRYLIKTRGQQVTLSCSPISGHRSVSWYQQTPGQGLQFLFEYFSETQRNKGNFPGRFSGRQFSNSRSEMNVSTLELGDSALYLCASTRGSGETQYFGPGTRLLVL.

CDR3 sequence (DNA): TGTGCCAGCTTAGAGGTCCTATTAGATACGCAGTATTTT. It encodes CASLEVLLDTQYF. The J gene is TRBJ2-3, the V gene TRBV21-1; the table's D call TRBD2 went unverified against the DNA. TRBV21-1 counts as a pseudogene. The CDR3 extends over 13 amino acids.

This chain uses TRBV29-1 with TRBJ1-4; a possible D gene is TRBD1 (6 bases). V lost 5 bases and J 3 bases, leaving 13 bases between the germline ends. The length of the CDR3 is 14 residues. CDR1 is SQVTM and CDR2 is ANQGSEA in the germline V gene. CDR3 protein: CSVFIGTPNEKLFF. The CDR3 nucleotides are TGCAGCGTTTTTATTGGGACACCTAATGAAAAACTGTTTTTT. The complete variable domain, with remaining parts taken from reference TRBV29-1 and TRBJ1-4, reads SAVISQKPSRDICQRGTSLTIQCQVDSQVTMMFWYRQQPGQSLTLIATANQGSEATYESGFVIDKFPISRPNLTFSTLTVSNMSPEDSSIYLCSVFIGTPNEKLFFGSGTQLSVL.

This clone was seen a handful of times. The chain joins TRBV7-8 to TRBJ2-7; 10 nucleotides match TRBD1. The CDR3 length is 14 residues. V shed 5 bases, J shed 6 bases, and the junction held 7 bases outside the gene matches. Germline CDR1 and CDR2: SGHVS and FQNEAQ. The CDR3: CASSETGGGGEQYF. CDR3 sequence (DNA): TGTGCCAGCAGCGAGACAGGGGGCGGGGGCGAGCAGTACTTC.

The sample holds one count of this clone. Different DNA sequences within this sample yield the same CDR3. The rearrangement uses TRBV11-2 and TRBJ1-3; 9 bases are shared with TRBD1. The V gene end was trimmed by 5 bases and the J gene end by 7 bases; junction bases not matched to a gene: 6. Germline values: CDR1 SGHAT, CDR2 FQNNGV. The CDR3 has 14 residues. The CDR3 sequence: CASSMSGTGNTIYF. In DNA form, the CDR3 reads TGTGCCAGCAGCATGTCAGGGACAGGGAACACCATATATTTT.

Only a few counts were recorded for this clone. The J gene is TRBJ1-6, the V gene TRBV7-9; 7 bases fit TRBD1. The V gene's germline CDR1 is SEHNR and CDR2 FQNEAQ (reference sequence). The CDR3 spans 16 residues. V lost 6 bases and J lost 1; bases outside the gene matches: 6. The DNA of the CDR3 is TGTGCCAGCAGGGTACAGGGGAGTTCCTATAATTCACCCCTCCACTTT. Encoded protein: CASRVQGSSYNSPLHF. The variable domain in full, completed from reference TRBV7-9 and TRBJ1-6, reads DTGVSQNPRHKITKRGQNVTFRCDPISEHNRLYWYRQTLGQGPEFLTYFQNEAQLEKSRLLSDRFSAERPKGSFSTLEIQRTEQGDSAMYLCASRVQGSSYNSPLHFGNGTRLTVT.

For this clone: Germline and junction disagree at one end, which may indicate a read error. The V call is TRBV27, the J call TRBJ2-3, with TRBD2 matching 10 bases. The CDR3 consists of 17 residues. CDR1 and CDR2 from the germline V gene are MNHEY and SMNVEV (reference sequence). CDR3 sequence: CVSSSLTQRGGWDTQYF. The CDR3 DNA is TGTGTCAGCAGTTCCCTCACTCAGCGGGGGGGCTGGGATACGCAGTATTTT.

The sample holds a few counts of this clone. The gene calls are TRBV5-1 and TRBJ2-5; D is perhaps TRBD2 (6 bases). V was clipped by 0 bases and J by 3 bases, with 12 bases between them. This CDR3 is 15 amino acids long. Germline assignment: CDR1 SGHRS and CDR2 YFSETQ. For the CDR3, the DNA is TGCGCCAGCAGCTTGGGGGGCGGGGCGGAAGAGACCCAGTACTTC. This codes for CASSLGGGAEETQYF.

Written as DNA, the CDR3 is TGCGCCAGCAGCCAAGACATCCCGGGGGGCACGCAAGAGACCCAGTACTTC. Protein: CASSQDIPGGTQETQYF. J is TRBJ2-5 and V is TRBV4-1, with D tentatively TRBD2 (7 bases). The V gene lost 0 bases and the J gene lost 2 bases, with 16 bases spanning the gap. This CDR3 contains 17 residues. CDR1 and CDR2 (germline): MGHRA, YSYEKL.

This chain connects TRBV29-1 to TRBJ2-1; TRBD2 matches 9 bases. The CDR3 runs 18 residues. V lost 3 bases, J lost 0 bases, and 12 bases stayed unmatched. Germline V gene lookup returns CDR1 SQVTM and CDR2 ANQGSEA. The CDR3 bases are TGCAGCGTTGATAAGGACGAGGCGGGAGGGAGCTCCTACAATGAGCAGTTCTTC. It is translated as CSVDKDEAGGSSYNEQFF.